This T cell receptor (beta chain) stems from a study of blood T cell repertoires in COVID-19. Germline CDR1 reads GTSNPN; CDR2 reads SVGIG (reference sequence). The CDR3 covers 14 residues. V dropped 5 bases and J dropped 9; count of bases not matched to a gene: 10. Sequenced by immunoSEQ multiplex PCR; TCRdb stores in-frame clones only, minus some. The sample lists roughly 120,000 clones, about 79% seen once, with roughly 17% in the top ten. The sequencing sample was made of peripheral blood. The rearrangement links TRBV30 to TRBJ2-1; 10 bases align to TRBD2. The clonotype originates from a woman over 75 with active or convalescent COVID-19. The CDR3 sequence: CAWQAAGGLGEQFF. DNA for the CDR3: TGTGCCTGGCAGGCAGCGGGAGGGCTCGGTGAGCAGTTCTTC. Looking up the rest from reference TRBV30 and TRBJ2-1 gives the full variable domain: SQTIHQWPATLVQPVGSPLSLECTVEGTSNPNLYWYRQAAGRGLQLLFYSVGIGQISSEVPQNLSASRPQDRQFILSSKKLLLSDSGFYLCAWQAAGGLGEQFFGPGTRLTVL.